Shown below are 32 T cell receptor beta chains from a single sample sequenced in a study of technical replicates of blood from several donors. The repertoire was sequenced with immunoSEQ multiplex PCR; TCRdb's copy has only in-frame clones and lacks some. This sample has about 69,000 clones; roughly 88% occur once, and the top ten carry around 4.6%. Sample: PBMCs. All receptors come from a human donor in good health. Some clones in this sample may be carry-over from other donors' samples.

This chain links TRBV7-2 with TRBJ2-1; 11 nucleotides line up with TRBD2. CDR3 length: 15 residues. Germline V gene data show CDR1 as SGHTA and CDR2 as FQGNSA. V lost 1 base, J lost 6 bases, and 2 bases stayed unmatched. For the CDR3, the DNA is TGTGCCAGCAGCTTAGTAGCGGGAGGGGCCAATGAGCAGTTCTTC. Its translation is CASSLVAGGANEQFF.

The rearrangement links TRBV7-2 to TRBJ1-2; the D gene is possibly TRBD1 (5 bases). Trimming shortened V by 1 base and J by 7 bases, and 13 bases separated the two germline ends. The germline CDR1 and CDR2 sequences are SGHTA and FQGNSA. The CDR3 runs to 14 residues. The CDR3 loop reads CASSLGQGPIGYTF. CDR3 sequence (DNA): TGTGCCAGCAGCTTAGGTCAGGGCCCCATTGGCTACACCTTC.

The chain uses TRBV18 and TRBJ1-1; perhaps TRBD1 as D (5 bases). Between the trimmed V and J ends, which lost 5 bases and 5 bases, there was a span of 12 bases. Germline V gene sequence: CDR1 KGHSH, CDR2 LQKENI. The CDR3 has 13 residues. For the CDR3, the DNA is TGTGCCAGCTCATGGGGGGGATGGACTGAAGCTTTCTTT. It translates to CASSWGGWTEAFF.

J is TRBJ2-5 and V is TRBV29-1; 10 positions agree with TRBD2. Losses at the gene ends were 0 bases for V and 4 bases for J; bases not matched to a gene: 8. Germline V gene sequence: CDR1 SQVTM, CDR2 ANQGSEA. This CDR3 is 16 amino acids long. Here the CDR3 reads CSVEEWSGGEGETQYF. CDR3 sequence (DNA): TGCAGCGTTGAAGAGTGGAGCGGGGGGGAGGGAGAGACCCAGTACTTC.

This rearrangement joins TRBV11-2 to TRBJ2-5, with 10 positions matching TRBD2. Germline lookup yields CDR1 SGHAT and CDR2 FQNNGV. With V trimmed by 2 bases and J by 4 bases, 4 bases remained unmatched. This CDR3 has 15 amino acids. As DNA, the CDR3 is TGTGCCAGCAGCTTAACCAGCGGGAGGGGAGAGACCCAGTACTTC. Protein: CASSLTSGRGETQYF.

The chain employs TRBV5-1 and TRBJ2-1; TRBD2 matches 9 bases. CDR1 is SGHRS and CDR2 is YFSETQ in the germline V gene. J gave up 0 bases and V 0 bases, and 10 bases lay outside the gene matches. CDR3 length equals 19 residues. The CDR3 nucleotides read TGCGCCAGCAGCTTGGAGCTTATAGGCGGGAGGGTCTCCTACAATGAGCAGTTCTTC. This sequence encodes CASSLELIGGRVSYNEQFF.

This rearrangement joins TRBV4-2 to TRBJ1-1, with 7 bases matching TRBD1. CDR1 LGHNA and CDR2 YNFKEQ come from the germline V gene. V shed 6 bases, J shed 4 bases, and the junction held 8 bases outside the gene matches. The CDR3 loop spans 14 amino acids. This CDR3 is CASSFNRGGTEAFF. CDR3 nucleotide sequence: TGTGCCAGCAGTTTCAACAGGGGCGGCACTGAAGCTTTCTTT.

This chain joins TRBV5-1 and TRBJ2-1, with 8 bases aligning to TRBD2. CDR3 length: 15 amino acids. V was clipped by 3 bases and J by 6 bases; unmatched bases: 8. Germline V CDR1 and CDR2: SGHRS, YFSETQ. The DNA for the CDR3 is TGCGCCAGCAGCTCCGGGACTAGTGTGATCAATGAGCAGTTCTTC. It encodes CASSSGTSVINEQFF.

Written as DNA, the CDR3 is TGTGCCAGCAGCTTAGGGGCAACTAATGAAAAACTGTTTTTT. Translation: CASSLGATNEKLFF. This chain uses TRBV5-6 with TRBJ1-4; D is possibly TRBD1 (5 bases). V lost 2 bases, J lost 0 bases, and 5 bases lay in between. Germline values: CDR1 SGHDT, CDR2 YYEEEE. CDR3 length equals 14 residues.

The genes are TRBV4-1 and TRBJ1-5; a weak D match, TRBD1 (5 bases). Trimming took 1 base from V and 7 from J, leaving 23 bases between them. CDR1 and CDR2 from the germline V gene are MGHRA and YSYEKL. This CDR3 comprises 18 residues. The CDR3 coding sequence is TGCGCCAGCAGCCAAGTAGTATTCGGGGGGTGGGACGGCCAGCCCCAGCATTTT. This translates into CASSQVVFGGWDGQPQHF.

The chain carries TRBV11-3 and TRBJ2-1; a possible D gene is TRBD2 (6 bases). CDR3 length: 15 amino acids. In germline, CDR1 is SGHNT, CDR2 YENEEA. V was shortened by 5 bases and J by 6 bases, with 17 bases between the two germline ends. As DNA, the CDR3 is TGTGCCAGCAGCCGAGGTTGGGGGGAAGGCAATGAGCAGTTCTTC. This gives the protein CASSRGWGEGNEQFF.

This clone was seen a handful of times. The chain couples TRBV5-1 to TRBJ2-3; 16 nucleotides line up with TRBD2. The CDR3 has 18 amino acids. Per germline, CDR1 SGHRS and CDR2 YFSETQ. Trimming took 4 bases from V and 4 from J; bases not matched to a gene: 9. CDR3 loop: CASSVGTSGRAGADTQYF. The DNA of the CDR3 is TGCGCCAGCAGCGTAGGGACTAGCGGGAGGGCCGGGGCAGATACGCAGTATTTT. Full variable domain (rest looked up from reference TRBV5-1 and TRBJ2-3): KAGVTQTPRYLIKTRGQQVTLSCSPISGHRSVSWYQQTPGQGLQFLFEYFSETQRNKGNFPGRFSGRQFSNSRSEMNVSTLELGDSALYLCASSVGTSGRAGADTQYFGPGTRLTVL.

J is TRBJ2-7 and V is TRBV7-8; D uncertain. The ends were cut back, 1 base at V and 2 bases at J, with 6 bases in the middle. The CDR3 totals 13 residues. CDR1 is SGHVS and CDR2 is FQNEAQ in the germline V gene. CDR3 protein: CASSLDQAYEQYF. Written as DNA, the CDR3 is TGTGCCAGCAGCTTAGATCAGGCCTACGAGCAGTACTTC.

V usage is TRBV6-5 and J usage is TRBJ2-1; D might be TRBD2 (5 bases). The V gene lost 6 bases and the J gene lost 0 bases, with 9 bases spanning the gap. Per germline, CDR1 MNHEY and CDR2 SVGAGI. The CDR3 sequence is 14 residues long. CDR3 protein: CASSRLSSYNEQFF. CDR3 in DNA: TGTGCCAGCAGCCGACTAAGCTCCTACAATGAGCAGTTCTTC.

The CDR3: CASSPPGIPSYEQYF. In DNA, the CDR3 is TGTGCCAGCTCACCCCCAGGGATTCCCTCCTACGAGCAGTACTTC. The chain is built from TRBV18 and TRBJ2-7, with D possibly TRBD1 on 5 matching bases. Germline loops: CDR1 KGHSH, CDR2 LQKENI. Trimming took off 3 bases at V and 0 bases at J, with 12 bases between the two ends. The CDR3 runs to 15 residues.

This chain connects TRBV10-3 to TRBJ2-3; D possibly corresponds to TRBD2 (5 bases). The CDR3 is 14 residues long. CDR1 and CDR2 (germline): ENHRY, SYGVKD. Trimming removed 3 bases at V and 0 bases at J, with 7 bases between. The DNA for the CDR3 is TGTGCCATCAGTGATACTAGAAGCACAGATACGCAGTATTTT. Its translation: CAISDTRSTDTQYF.

The chain is built from TRBV15 and TRBJ2-2; a possible D gene is TRBD1 (6 bases). Trimming stripped 1 base from V and 6 bases from J, with 12 bases between. CDR1 and CDR2 from the germline V gene are LNHNV and YYDKDF (reference sequence). The CDR3 is made up of 15 amino acids. CDR3 DNA: TGTGCCACCAGCAGAGGAACAGGGCAGTCCGGGGAGCTGTTTTTT. This gives the protein CATSRGTGQSGELFF.

For the CDR3, the DNA is TGTGCCAGTAGCAAAACAGACCCTCAGCCCCAGCATTTT. Its translation: CASSKTDPQPQHF. The chain has TRBV19 and TRBJ1-5, with no clear D. The CDR3 contains 13 residues. Trimming stripped 6 bases from V and 6 bases from J, with 12 bases between. Germline V gene lookup returns CDR1 LNHDA and CDR2 SQIVND (reference sequence).

The V gene is TRBV9, the J gene TRBJ2-7; possibly TRBD2 for D (6 bases). This CDR3 contains 14 residues. Trimming left V 3 bases short and J 7 bases short, with 17 bases between. Per the germline V gene, CDR1 is SGDLS and CDR2 is YYNGEE. The CDR3 here is CASSGLAGPREQYF. CDR3 DNA sequence: TGTGCCAGCAGCGGCCTCGCGGGACCGCGGGAGCAGTACTTC.

The rearrangement links TRBV28 to TRBJ1-2; a possible D gene is TRBD1 (6 bases). The ends were cut back, 10 bases at V and 3 bases at J, with 15 bases in the middle. From germline, CDR1 is MDHEN and CDR2 SYDVKM. The CDR3 sequence is 13 residues long. The CDR3 protein is CATSQGGDYGYTF. DNA of the CDR3: TGTGCCACCTCACAGGGTGGGGACTATGGCTACACCTTC.

The sample holds one count of this clone. The chain carries TRBV29-1 and TRBJ2-5; D possibly corresponds to TRBD2 (6 bases). Germline values: CDR1 SQVTM, CDR2 ANQGSEA. V was clipped by 6 bases and J by 2 bases, with 16 bases between them. CDR3 length: 14 residues. CDR3 region: CSVTPGAGQETQYF. CDR3 DNA: TGCAGCGTGACCCCCGGGGCGGGACAAGAGACCCAGTACTTC.

The rearrangement uses TRBV6-5 and TRBJ1-5; D possibly corresponds to TRBD1 (6 bases). Germline-derived CDR1 and CDR2 are MNHEY and SVGAGI. This CDR3 is built from 14 residues. The V gene lost 2 bases and the J gene lost 6 bases, with 11 bases spanning the gap. CDR3 loop: CASSYEQGFQPQHF. CDR3 bases: TGTGCCAGCAGTTACGAGCAGGGGTTTCAGCCCCAGCATTTT.

The J gene is TRBJ1-1, the V gene TRBV12-5; D is undetermined. The V end lost 5 bases, the J end lost 6 bases, and 16 bases lay between the germline ends. CDR1 LGHNT and CDR2 FRNRAP come from the germline V gene. The CDR3 has 14 residues. The CDR3 DNA reads TGTGCTAGTGGTAATGGGCCAAGACGGCCTGAAGCTTTCTTT. Its translation: CASGNGPRRPEAFF.

The chain has TRBV7-9 and TRBJ1-2; no firm D call. The CDR3 runs 13 residues. Germline V gene lookup returns CDR1 SEHNR and CDR2 FQNEAQ (reference sequence). The V end was cut by 3 bases, the J end by 9 bases, with 14 bases between. CDR3 coding DNA: TGTGCCAGCAGCTTGGTCGGTTCTTTCAGCTACACCTTC. Amino acids: CASSLVGSFSYTF. Complete variable domain (other parts from reference TRBV7-9 and TRBJ1-2): DTGVSQNPRHKITKRGQNVTFRCDPISEHNRLYWYRQTLGQGPEFLTYFQNEAQLEKSRLLSDRFSAERPKGSFSTLEIQRTEQGDSAMYLCASSLVGSFSYTFGSGTRLTVV.

This clone was counted a few times. J is TRBJ2-7 and V is TRBV9; unclear D gene. Trimming removed 4 bases from V and 0 bases from J, with 8 bases in between. Germline loops: CDR1 SGDLS, CDR2 YYNGEE. The CDR3 extends over 13 amino acids. The CDR3 DNA is TGTGCCAGCAGCCCAGTGTCCTCCTACGAGCAGTACTTC. Residues: CASSPVSSYEQYF. The whole variable domain, remainder taken from reference TRBV9 and TRBJ2-7, is DSGVTQTPKHLITATGQRVTLRCSPRSGDLSVYWYQQSLDQGLQFLIQYYNGEERAKGNILERFSAQQFPDLHSELNLSSLELGDSALYFCASSPVSSYEQYFGPGTRLTVT.

The chain has TRBV10-2 and TRBJ2-2; 10 positions agree with TRBD1. The CDR3 is made up of 18 amino acids. Looked up from germline, CDR1 is WSHSY and CDR2 is SAAADI. The trim removed 7 bases at V and 5 bases at J, leaving 16 bases unmatched. The CDR3 is CASIEIPGQGTRTGELFF. The CDR3 DNA follows: TGCGCCAGCATCGAAATACCGGGACAGGGGACGAGGACCGGGGAGCTGTTTTTT.

The rearrangement links TRBV5-8 to TRBJ2-3, with D perhaps matching TRBD2 (7 bases). Germline V gene sequence: CDR1 SGHTS, CDR2 YDEGEE. The CDR3 extends over 16 amino acids. Trimming stripped 4 bases from V and 0 bases from J, with 15 bases between. The CDR3 DNA reads TGTGCCAGCAGCCACCTGGGGGGGCCTAGCACAGATACGCAGTATTTT. It codes for CASSHLGGPSTDTQYF.

The chain employs TRBV7-6 and TRBJ2-7, with TRBD2 matching over 13 bases. Germline lookup yields CDR1 SGHVS and CDR2 FNYEAQ. This CDR3 has 15 amino acids. Germline trimming cut 5 bases from V and 2 bases from J; bases unmatched to any gene: 3. The CDR3, as DNA: TGTGCCAGCAGCCTCACTAGCGGGGGGGCCTACGAGCAGTACTTC. Translation: CASSLTSGGAYEQYF. Using reference TRBV7-6 and TRBJ2-7 for the parts outside the CDR3, the full variable domain is GAGVSQSPRYKVTKRGQDVALRCDPISGHVSLYWYRQALGQGPEFLTYFNYEAQQDKSGLPNDRFSAERPEGSISTLTIQRTEQRDSAMYRCASSLTSGGAYEQYFGPGTRLTVT.

This clone came up a few times. The genes are TRBV29-1 and TRBJ1-1; TRBD1 agrees at 8 bases. CDR3 length equals 13 residues. V trimming: 7 bases; J trimming: 1 base; junction bases outside the gene matches: 5. Germline assignment: CDR1 SQVTM and CDR2 ANQGSEA. This CDR3 is CSGRGQGNTEAFF. CDR3 coding DNA: TGCAGCGGGAGAGGACAGGGGAACACTGAAGCTTTCTTT.

The rearrangement links TRBV27 to TRBJ2-2; tentatively, D is TRBD2 (5 bases). CDR1 is MNHEY and CDR2 is SMNVEV in the germline V gene (reference sequence). V was pared by 6 bases and J by 2 bases, with 10 bases between. The length of the CDR3 is 14 residues. CDR3 coding DNA: TGTGCCAGCAGCTGGACTTTTAACACCGGGGAGCTGTTTTTT. Its translation is CASSWTFNTGELFF.

The chain employs TRBV19 and TRBJ2-7, with 8 bases fitting TRBD1. Looked up from germline, CDR1 is LNHDA and CDR2 is SQIVND (reference sequence). After removal of 7 bases from V and 0 bases from J, the junction contained 8 bases not matched to a gene. This CDR3 has 15 residues. DNA for the CDR3: TGTGCCAGTAAGGAACGGACAGGGACCTCCTACGAGCAGTACTTC. Residues: CASKERTGTSYEQYF.

The chain uses TRBV7-3 and TRBJ1-2, with unresolved D. The CDR3 has 15 residues. Germline V gene data show CDR1 as SGHTA and CDR2 as FQGTGA. V lost 4 bases and J lost 6, with 18 bases in between. CDR3 region: CASSSTGNPRDGYTF. The CDR3 DNA follows: TGTGCCAGCAGCTCTACCGGGAACCCACGGGATGGCTACACCTTC.